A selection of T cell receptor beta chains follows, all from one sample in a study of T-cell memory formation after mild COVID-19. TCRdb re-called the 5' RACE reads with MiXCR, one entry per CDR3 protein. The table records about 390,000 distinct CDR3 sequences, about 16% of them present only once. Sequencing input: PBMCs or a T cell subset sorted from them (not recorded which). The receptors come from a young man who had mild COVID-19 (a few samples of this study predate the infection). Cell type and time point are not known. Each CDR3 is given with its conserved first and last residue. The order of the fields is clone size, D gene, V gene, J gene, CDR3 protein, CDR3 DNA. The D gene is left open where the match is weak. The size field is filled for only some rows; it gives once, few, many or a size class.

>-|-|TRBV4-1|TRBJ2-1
CASSHGVARTSYNEQFF
TGCGCCAGCAGCCACGGGGTAGCGAGGACCTCCTACAATGAGCAGTTCTTC
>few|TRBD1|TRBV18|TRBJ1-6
CASSRRGGQLNSPLHF
TGTGCCAGCTCACGGCGAGGGGGACAGTTAAATTCACCCCTCCACTTT
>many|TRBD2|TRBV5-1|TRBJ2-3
CASSFLAGGPIGPDTQYF
TGCGCCAGCAGCTTCCTAGCGGGGGGGCCTATCGGCCCAGATACGCAGTATTTT
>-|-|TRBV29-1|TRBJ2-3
CSVQDHTDTQYF
TGCAGCGTTCAGGATCACACAGATACGCAGTATTTT
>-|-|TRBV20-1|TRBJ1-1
CSARDPAGGEAFF
TGCAGTGCTAGAGATCCCGCGGGGGGTGAAGCTTTCTTT
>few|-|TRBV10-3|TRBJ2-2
CAISATSRTNTGELFF
TGTGCCATCAGTGCCACCTCGAGAACGAACACCGGGGAGCTGTTTTTT
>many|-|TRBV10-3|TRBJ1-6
CAIGGSDSPLHF
TGTGCCATCGGCGGATCGGATTCACCCCTCCACTTT
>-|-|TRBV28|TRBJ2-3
CASGLWGATTDTQYF
TGTGCCAGCGGTTTATGGGGGGCCACGACAGATACGCAGTATTTT
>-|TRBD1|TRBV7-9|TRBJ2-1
CASSLRDRTYNEQFF
TGTGCCAGCAGCTTACGGGACAGAACTTACAATGAGCAGTTCTTC
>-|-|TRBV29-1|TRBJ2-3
CSARTGAELGDTQYF
TGCAGCGCCCGCACCGGGGCAGAATTAGGAGATACGCAGTATTTT
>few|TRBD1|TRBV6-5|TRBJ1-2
CASTQQGAAGGYTF
TGTGCCAGCACCCAACAGGGGGCCGCGGGGGGCTACACCTTC
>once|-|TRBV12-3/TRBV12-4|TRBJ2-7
CASSFRTGLRDEQYF
TGTGCCAGCAGTTTTCGTACAGGGCTACGAGACGAGCAGTACTTC
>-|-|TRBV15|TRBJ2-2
CATSRENLGELFF
TGTGCCACCAGCAGAGAAAATCTCGGGGAGCTGTTTTTT
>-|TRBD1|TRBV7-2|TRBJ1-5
CASSTQGAQPQHF
TGTGCCAGCAGCACCCAGGGGGCTCAGCCCCAGCATTTT
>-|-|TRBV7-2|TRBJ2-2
CASSQRKDETGELFF
TGTGCCAGCAGCCAGAGGAAAGATGAGACCGGGGAGCTGTTTTTT
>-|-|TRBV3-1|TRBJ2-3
CASSQDDPDTQYF
TGTGCCAGCAGCCAAGACGACCCAGATACGCAGTATTTT
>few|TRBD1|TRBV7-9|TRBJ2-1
CASSLAGTDYNEQFF
TGTGCCAGCAGCTTAGCGGGGACAGACTACAATGAGCAGTTCTTC
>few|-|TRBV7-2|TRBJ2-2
CASSRGGAVVPGELFF
TGTGCCAGCAGCAGAGGAGGGGCGGTAGTGCCCGGGGAGCTGTTTTTT
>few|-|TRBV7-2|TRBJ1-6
CASSLEDSPLHF
TGTGCCAGCAGCTTAGAGGATTCACCCCTCCACTTT
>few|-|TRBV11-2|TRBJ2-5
CASSLGVGFQETQYF
TGTGCCAGCAGCTTAGGGGTGGGGTTCCAAGAGACCCAGTACTTC
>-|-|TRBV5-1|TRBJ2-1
CASTLTGANNEQFF
TGCGCCAGCACCCTCACGGGGGCCAACAATGAGCAGTTCTTC
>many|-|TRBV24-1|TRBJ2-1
CATSDTRSGNEQFF
TGTGCCACCAGTGATACCAGGTCGGGCAATGAGCAGTTCTTC
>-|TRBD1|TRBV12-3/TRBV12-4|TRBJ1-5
CASSFGTGGQPQHF
TGTGCCAGCAGTTTTGGGACAGGGGGTCAGCCCCAGCATTTT
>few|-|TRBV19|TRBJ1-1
CASRPGGTEAFF
TGTGCCAGTAGACCGGGGGGGACTGAAGCTTTCTTT
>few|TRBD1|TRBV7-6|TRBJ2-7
CASSALPGQENEQYF
TGTGCCAGCAGCGCACTACCGGGACAGGAGAACGAGCAGTACTTC
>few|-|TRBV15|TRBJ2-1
CATSREVPHSYNEQFF
TGTGCCACCAGCAGAGAGGTCCCTCACAGCTACAATGAGCAGTTCTTC
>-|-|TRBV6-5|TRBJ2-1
CASSQIGGNEQFF
TGTGCCAGCAGCCAGATCGGCGGGAATGAGCAGTTCTTC
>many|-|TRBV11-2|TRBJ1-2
CASSFSTGGGYTF
TGTGCCAGCAGCTTCTCTACTGGAGGGGGCTACACCTTC
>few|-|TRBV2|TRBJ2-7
CASTARDPYEQYF
TGTGCCAGCACGGCCAGGGACCCATACGAGCAGTACTTC
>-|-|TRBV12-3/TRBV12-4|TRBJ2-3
CASSWGEDTQYF
TGTGCCAGCAGTTGGGGCGAGGATACGCAGTATTTT
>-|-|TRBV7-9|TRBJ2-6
CARGAAERPGANVLTF
TGTGCCAGGGGAGCGGCCGAAAGGCCTGGGGCCAACGTCCTGACTTTC
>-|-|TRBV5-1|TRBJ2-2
CASSRLGRATGELFF
TGCGCCAGCAGCCGACTGGGCAGGGCAACCGGGGAGCTGTTTTTT
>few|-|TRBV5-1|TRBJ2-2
CASRQDTGELFF
TGCGCCAGCAGGCAGGACACCGGGGAGCTGTTTTTT
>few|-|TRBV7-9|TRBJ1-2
CASSSNRAQGYTF
TGTGCCAGCAGCTCAAACAGGGCCCAGGGCTACACCTTC
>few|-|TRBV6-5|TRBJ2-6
CASSYLKSSGANVLTF
TGTGCCAGCAGTTACTTGAAGAGCTCTGGGGCCAACGTCCTGACTTTC
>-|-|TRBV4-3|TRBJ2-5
CASSQDPGHQETQYF
TGCGCCAGCAGCCAGGATCCCGGTCATCAAGAGACCCAGTACTTC
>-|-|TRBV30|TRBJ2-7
CAWSRGPGLYEQYF
TGTGCCTGGAGTAGAGGACCTGGGCTTTACGAGCAGTACTTC
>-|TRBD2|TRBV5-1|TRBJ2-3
CASSPGRGGTDTQYF
TGCGCCAGCAGCCCCGGTCGGGGAGGGACAGATACGCAGTATTTT
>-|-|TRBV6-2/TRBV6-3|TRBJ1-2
CASSSGTPYGYTF
TGTGCCAGCAGTTCAGGGACACCGTATGGCTACACCTTC
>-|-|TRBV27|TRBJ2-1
CASSPRGEGVHNEQFF
TGTGCCAGCAGTCCCCGTGGAGAAGGGGTACACAATGAGCAGTTCTTC
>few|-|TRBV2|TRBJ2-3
CAKTGTGVDTQYF
TGTGCGAAAACAGGGACGGGAGTGGATACGCAGTATTTT
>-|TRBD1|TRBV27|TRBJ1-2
CASSPKGGTDCSGYTF
TGTGCCAGCAGTCCCAAGGGGGGGACAGATTGCTCTGGCTACACCTTC
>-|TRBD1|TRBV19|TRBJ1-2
CASRSLLGTGDYGYTF
TGTGCCAGTAGAAGTCTCCTTGGGACAGGGGACTATGGCTACACCTTC
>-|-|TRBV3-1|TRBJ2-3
CASSRLFGDTQYF
TGTGCCAGCAGCCGACTCTTTGGGGATACGCAGTATTTT
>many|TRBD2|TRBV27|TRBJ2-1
CASSPLASGVYNEQFF
TGTGCCAGCAGTCCCCTGGCTAGCGGGGTATACAATGAGCAGTTCTTC
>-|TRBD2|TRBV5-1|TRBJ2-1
CASSLGRDSYNEQFF
TGCGCCAGCAGCCTGGGGAGGGACTCCTACAATGAGCAGTTCTTC
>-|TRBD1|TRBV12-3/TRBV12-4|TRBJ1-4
CASSFHQGVSEKLFF
TGTGCCAGCAGTTTCCACCAGGGGGTTTCGGAAAAACTGTTTTTT
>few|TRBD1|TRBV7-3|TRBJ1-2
CASSLTSGGGYTF
TGTGCCAGCAGCTTAACGTCAGGGGGTGGCTACACCTTC
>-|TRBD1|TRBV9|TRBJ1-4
CASSGGTGYYEKLFF
TGTGCCAGCAGCGGCGGGACAGGGTATTATGAAAAACTGTTTTTT
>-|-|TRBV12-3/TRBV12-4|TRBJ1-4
CASTVAPGEKLFF
TGTGCCAGTACTGTTGCCCCGGGCGAAAAACTGTTTTTT
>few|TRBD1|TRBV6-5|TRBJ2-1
CACRDRYNEQFF
TGTGCCTGCCGGGACAGGTACAATGAGCAGTTCTTC
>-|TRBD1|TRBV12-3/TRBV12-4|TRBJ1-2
CASSLTGAASYGYTF
TGTGCCAGCAGTTTGACAGGGGCCGCTTCCTATGGCTACACCTTC
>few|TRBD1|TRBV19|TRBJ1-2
CASSIQGERGYTF
TGTGCCAGTAGTATTCAGGGGGAGCGTGGCTACACCTTC
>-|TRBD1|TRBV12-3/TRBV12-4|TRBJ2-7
CASSLRSGTGFEQYF
TGTGCCAGCAGTTTAAGGTCCGGGACAGGGTTCGAGCAGTACTTC